The source of this T cell receptor beta chain is a study of T cell responses to AZD1222 COVID-19 vaccine. Whole-study findings and limits: Regions 160-218 and 743-854 held dominance among vaccine-associated CD4 TCRs, which spanned spike. Clonal diversity was possibly underestimated, and white British individuals and females predominated among donors. None of the repertoires were sampled until the peak T cell response had passed.

Germline V gene sequence: CDR1 SGHRS, CDR2 YFSETQ. J gave up 4 bases and V 4 bases, and 11 bases lay outside the gene matches. The CDR3 totals 16 residues. TCRdb's copy holds only in-frame clones and misses some; the assay was immunoSEQ multiplex PCR. In the table there are around 150,000 clones, more than 75% of which are singletons. As to this clone: Its antigen is unidentified.

Sequenced here: peripheral blood, sampled on day 0 of AZD1222 vaccination. The chain is built from TRBV5-1 and TRBJ1-1, with 9 bases that match TRBD1. This TCR was sampled from an adult in good health. This CDR3 is CASSPGTGRASTEAFF. For the CDR3, the DNA is TGCGCCAGCAGCCCGGGGACAGGGCGGGCGAGCACTGAAGCTTTCTTT.